Presented here are 3 T cell receptor beta chains from one specimen sequenced in a study of technical replicates of blood from four donors. Here immunoSEQ multiplex PCR was the method, and the copy in TCRdb shows in-frame clones only, minus some. Here the sample spans about 9,400 clones, 90% to 95% being singletons. The sample consisted of PBMCs. These TCRs come from a human donor in good health.

The chain recombines TRBV28 with TRBJ2-7; weak D call: TRBD2 (6 bases). V lost 6 bases and J lost 3, with 9 bases in between. Germline CDR1 reads MDHEN; CDR2 reads SYDVKM. There are 12 residues in the CDR3. This CDR3 is CASRTGLYEQYF. CDR3 in DNA: TGTGCCAGCAGGACGGGACTCTACGAGCAGTACTTC.

This rearrangement joins TRBV6-5 to TRBJ2-7; D perhaps matches TRBD2 (7 bases). The V end was cut by 2 bases, the J end by 6 bases, with 14 bases between. Germline CDR1 and CDR2: MNHEY and SVGAGI. The CDR3 loop spans 14 amino acids. The CDR3 sequence: CASSYIGGAGEQYF. The CDR3 region has the DNA TGTGCCAGCAGTTACATAGGGGGGGCGGGCGAGCAGTACTTC.

The rearrangement uses TRBV6-5 and TRBJ1-1; the D gene is possibly TRBD1 (6 bases). This CDR3 spans 13 amino acids. Germline loops: CDR1 MNHEY, CDR2 SVGAGI. The V end lost 2 bases, the J end lost 4 bases, and 8 bases lay between the germline ends. CDR3 in amino acids: CASSYQGGTEAFF. CDR3 DNA: TGTGCCAGCAGTTACCAAGGGGGCACTGAAGCTTTCTTT.